This T cell receptor beta chain is drawn from a study of blood T cell repertoires in COVID-19. The CDR3 contains 16 residues. The germline V and J ends were trimmed by 1 base and 4 bases, with 15 bases remaining between them. Germline CDR1 is SGHRS and CDR2 is YFSETQ. Clones were sequenced by immunoSEQ multiplex PCR, and TCRdb holds only the in-frame ones, with some missing. The sample yields around 330,000 clones, about 88% seen once. The study recruited people aged about 18 to 89 years across roughly 23 US areas. The TCR comes from a man between 60 and 70 years old who had recovered from COVID-19. The V gene is TRBV5-1, the J gene TRBJ2-1, with a tentative D call TRBD1 (5 bases). Source material: PBMCs or T cells enriched from blood (not recorded which). This CDR3 reads CASSLNPVRGYNEQFF. CDR3 nucleotide sequence: TGCGCCAGCAGCTTGAATCCGGTAAGGGGTTACAATGAGCAGTTCTTC.